The sequence of this T cell receptor beta chain was determined in a study of cytomegalovirus exposure and HLA in healthy donors. Study background: The approximately 110 validation repertoires and the approximately 700 first-cohort repertoires shared a platform, a later analysis reported.

As concerns this clone: Its antigen is unknown.

General observations from the study: TCR beta chains numbering some 150 were designated cytomegalovirus-associated.

Only in-frame clones appear in the TCRdb table, and some are missing; sequencing was by immunoSEQ multiplex PCR. This table has approximately 59,000 clones, just over 90% appearing once. Germline loops: CDR1 SGHDN, CDR2 FVKESK. This CDR3 spans 14 amino acids. V was pared by 2 bases and J by 3 bases, with 8 bases between. The chain links TRBV14 to TRBJ2-1, with a possible D match to TRBD2 (5 bases). The sequenced material came from PBMCs. This TCR came from a woman aged 18-30 years in good health and CMV-seropositive. The CDR3 DNA reads as TGTGCCAGCAGCCAACGGGGTCTCTACAATGAGCAGTTCTTC. Translating it yields CASSQRGLYNEQFF.